The subject of this entry is one T cell receptor beta chain. This record belongs to a study of blood T cell repertoires in COVID-19. At the level of the study: The United States, Italy and Spain supplied acute and convalescent COVID-19 samples. Nucleic acid was either cDNA or gDNA, and it came from T cells, B-cell-depleted T cells, or PBMCs.

As handled by the study authors: Estimation of nucleated cell counts relied on the amplification of reference gene primers. Measured with immunoSEQ multiplex PCR; TCRdb has only the in-frame clones, and not every one. V and J calls and clone size are copied from that table; D and trimming were computed from the DNA. The profile covers around 68,000 clones, with roughly nine tenths appearing a single time and approximately 2.9% taken by the ten largest. The CDR3 length is 17 residues. Trimming took 0 bases from V and 5 from J; bases not matched to a gene: 8. Germline V gene data show CDR1 as LGHNA and CDR2 as YSLEER.

The sequenced sample consisted of peripheral blood. The receptor was isolated from a man aged 50-59 years with acute or convalescent COVID-19. This chain connects TRBV4-3 to TRBJ2-1; 9 bases line up with TRBD2. Written as DNA, the CDR3 is TGCGCCAGCAGCCAAGATTTGGGAAGCGGGAGGCACAATGAGCAGTTCTTC. Translation gives CASSQDLGSGRHNEQFF.